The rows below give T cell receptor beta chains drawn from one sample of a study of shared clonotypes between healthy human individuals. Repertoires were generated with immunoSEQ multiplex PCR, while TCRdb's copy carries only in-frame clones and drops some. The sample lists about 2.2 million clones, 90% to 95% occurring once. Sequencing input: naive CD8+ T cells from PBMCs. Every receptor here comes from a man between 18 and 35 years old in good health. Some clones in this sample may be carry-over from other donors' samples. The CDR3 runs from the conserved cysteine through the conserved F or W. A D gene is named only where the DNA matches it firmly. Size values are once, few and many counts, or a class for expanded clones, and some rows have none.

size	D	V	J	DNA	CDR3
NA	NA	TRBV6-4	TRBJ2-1	TGTGCCAGCAGTCAACATCTCAACTACAATGAGCAGTTCTTC	CASSQHLNYNEQFF
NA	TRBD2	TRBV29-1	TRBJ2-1	TGCAGCGCCTACGTAGCGGGAGAGTACAATGAGCAGTTCTTC	CSAYVAGEYNEQFF
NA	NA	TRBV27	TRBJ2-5	TGTGCCAGCAGTTTTGGTGGCGAAGAGACCCAGTACTTC	CASSFGGEETQYF
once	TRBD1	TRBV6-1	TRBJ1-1	TGTGCCAGCAGTGGGGACAGGAGGGGCACTGAAGCTTTCTTT	CASSGDRRGTEAFF
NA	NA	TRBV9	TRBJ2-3	TGTGCCAGCAGCGTAGCCGATTCAACTAGCACAGATACGCAGTATTTT	CASSVADSTSTDTQYF
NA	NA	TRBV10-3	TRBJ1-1	TGTGCCATCAGTGAGCCTTCTACCGGGGACCGGTTGAACACTGAAGCTTTCTTT	CAISEPSTGDRLNTEAFF
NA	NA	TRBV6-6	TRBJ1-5	TGTGCCAGCAGTTACTCGAGGCAGCCCCAGCATTTT	CASSYSRQPQHF
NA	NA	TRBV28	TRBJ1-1	TGTGCCAGCAGTTTCCTAGGCTACCTTAGGGATGAAGCTTTCTTT	CASSFLGYLRDEAFF
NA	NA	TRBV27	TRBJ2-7	TGTGCCAGCTTTGGTAGCGCGGGGCTGGAGCAGTACTTC	CASFGSAGLEQYF
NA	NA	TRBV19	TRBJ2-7	TGTGCCAGTAGTCACCAAGACAGCCCCTCCTACGAGCAGTACTTC	CASSHQDSPSYEQYF
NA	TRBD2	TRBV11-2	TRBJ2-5	TGTGCCAGCAGCTTAGATCTGGCTAGCGGGAGCGAGACCCAGTACTTC	CASSLDLASGSETQYF
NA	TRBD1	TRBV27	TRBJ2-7	TGTGCCAGCAGCACCGGGACAGGGTCCTACGAGCAGTACTTC	CASSTGTGSYEQYF
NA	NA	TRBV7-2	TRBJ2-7	TGTGCCAGCAGCTTAAAGGCACAGATTTACGAGCAGTACTTC	CASSLKAQIYEQYF
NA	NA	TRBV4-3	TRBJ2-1	TGCGCCAGCAGCTTCTCCACGGGAGTTTTGAATGAGCAGTTCTTC	CASSFSTGVLNEQFF
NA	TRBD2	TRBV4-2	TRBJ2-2	TGTGCCAGCAGCCTGGTTGGTAGCGGGAAGAACACCGGGGAGCTGTTTTTT	CASSLVGSGKNTGELFF
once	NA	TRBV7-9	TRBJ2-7	TGTGCCAGCAGCTTAGTGACCGAGTCCTACGAGCAGTACTTC	CASSLVTESYEQYF
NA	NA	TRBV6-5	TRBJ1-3	TGTGCCAGCAGTTACCGCAGGGGCTCTGGAAACACCATATATTTT	CASSYRRGSGNTIYF
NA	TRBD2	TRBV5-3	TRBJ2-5	TGTGCCAGAAGCCCCAATAGCGGGAGGTACCAAGAGACCCAGTACTTC	CARSPNSGRYQETQYF
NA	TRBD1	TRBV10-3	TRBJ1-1	TGTGCCATCAGTGACACAGGGGGACTCGCTGAAGCTTTCTTT	CAISDTGGLAEAFF
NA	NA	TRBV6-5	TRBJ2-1	TGTGCCAGCAGTTACTCGTCGCGCTCCTACAATGAGCAGTTCTTC	CASSYSSRSYNEQFF
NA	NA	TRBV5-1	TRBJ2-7	TGCGCCAGCAGCTTGGACAGGGCCCTCTCCCACGAGCAGTACTTC	CASSLDRALSHEQYF
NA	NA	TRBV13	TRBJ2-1	TGTGCCAGCAGCTTCCGGTACTCGGGCGAAAGCTCCTACAATGAGCAGTTCTTC	CASSFRYSGESSYNEQFF
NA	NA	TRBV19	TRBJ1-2	TGTGCCAGTAACATCTATCCCCCGGATGGGAACTATGGCTACACCTTC	CASNIYPPDGNYGYTF
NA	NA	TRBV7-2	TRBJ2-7	TGTGCCAGCAGCTATTCTCCAGGCTCCTACGAGCAGTACTTC	CASSYSPGSYEQYF
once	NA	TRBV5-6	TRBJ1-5	TGTGCCAGCAGTGGCTCGTTTATGGGTAATCAGCCCCAGCATTTT	CASSGSFMGNQPQHF
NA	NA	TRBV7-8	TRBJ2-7	TGTGCCAGCAGCTTAGCGAGGGTAGGCTACGAGCAGTACTTC	CASSLARVGYEQYF
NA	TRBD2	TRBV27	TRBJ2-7	TGTGCCAGCAGTCGAAAGACCGGACTAGCGGGCGACTACGAGCAGTACTTC	CASSRKTGLAGDYEQYF
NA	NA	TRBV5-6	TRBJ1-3	TGTGCCAGCAGCATCGATGGTTGGAACACCATATATTTT	CASSIDGWNTIYF